The 22 T cell receptor beta chains below all came from one sample that was sequenced in a study of blood T cell repertoires in COVID-19. Clones were read by immunoSEQ multiplex PCR, and TCRdb kept only the in-frame ones, dropping some. The table shows about 200,000 clones, with approximately 85% occurring only once. Sequenced sample: peripheral blood. The receptor set was obtained from a human donor with active or convalescent COVID-19. The donor label of this sample is uncertain.

The chain recombines TRBV5-1 with TRBJ2-3; 10 bases line up with TRBD2. In germline, CDR1 is SGHRS, CDR2 YFSETQ. The trim removed 4 bases at V and 0 bases at J, leaving 11 bases unmatched. This CDR3 comprises 18 residues. The CDR3: CASSPGLARTGSTDTQYF. The CDR3 bases are TGCGCCAGCAGCCCGGGACTAGCGAGGACGGGGAGCACAGATACGCAGTATTTT.

Points on this clone: Other DNA sequences within the sample encode an identical CDR3. V and J are TRBV9 and TRBJ2-2, with 9 positions matching TRBD2. This CDR3 is built from 15 residues. Germline trimming cut 2 bases from V and 5 bases from J; bases unmatched to any gene: 4. The V gene's germline CDR1 is SGDLS and CDR2 YYNGEE. In DNA, the CDR3 is TGTGCCAGCAGCGTTAGCGGGAGAGGTACCGGGGAGCTGTTTTTT. Translated: CASSVSGRGTGELFF.

The gene calls are TRBV6-5 and TRBJ1-2; D possibly corresponds to TRBD1 (6 bases). V was shortened by 0 bases and J by 7 bases, with 9 bases between the two germline ends. CDR1 MNHEY and CDR2 SVGAGI come from the germline V gene. This CDR3 has 13 residues. Here the CDR3 reads CASSYSAGVGYTF. In nucleotides, the CDR3 is TGTGCCAGCAGTTACTCCGCAGGGGTTGGCTACACCTTC.

CDR3 DNA sequence: TGTGCCAGCAGTTCCCCAATTGGGGAGCTGTTTTTT. Protein: CASSSPIGELFF. The chain couples TRBV12-3 or TRBV12-4 to TRBJ2-2; no firm D call. CDR3 length: 12 amino acids. V lost 4 bases and J lost 8, with 8 bases in between.

The chain has TRBV5-6 and TRBJ2-2, with D unclear. V was pared by 0 bases and J by 5 bases, with 11 bases between. CDR1 and CDR2 (germline): SGHDT, YYEEEE. CDR3 length: 15 residues. The chain's CDR3 is CASSLDGRITGELFF. The CDR3 DNA reads as TGTGCCAGCAGCTTGGATGGCAGGATTACCGGGGAGCTGTTTTTT.

In DNA, the CDR3 is TGCGCCAGCAGCTTGGGCCGCCGACAGGGAGCTGAAGCTTTCTTT. It specifies CASSLGRRQGAEAFF. The rearrangement links TRBV5-1 to TRBJ1-1, with 7 bases aligning to TRBD1. The CDR3 loop spans 15 amino acids. After removal of 0 bases from V and 6 bases from J, the junction contained 8 bases not matched to a gene. Germline assignment: CDR1 SGHRS and CDR2 YFSETQ. The full variable domain, its missing parts supplied by reference TRBV5-1 and TRBJ1-1, is KAGVTQTPRYLIKTRGQQVTLSCSPISGHRSVSWYQQTPGQGLQFLFEYFSETQRNKGNFPGRFSGRQFSNSRSEMNVSTLELGDSALYLCASSLGRRQGAEAFFGQGTRLTVV.

The chain uses TRBV7-2 and TRBJ1-2; D is ambiguous. The V gene's germline CDR1 is SGHTA and CDR2 FQGNSA. The CDR3 runs to 15 residues. V was clipped by 1 base and J by 8 bases, with 17 bases between them. CDR3 amino acids: CASSLGAGRGGGYTF. CDR3 coding DNA: TGTGCCAGCAGCTTAGGGGCCGGCCGGGGAGGCGGCTACACCTTC.

The chain is built from TRBV19 and TRBJ1-1; weak D call: TRBD1 (6 bases). Germline V gene lookup returns CDR1 LNHDA and CDR2 SQIVND (reference sequence). This CDR3 comprises 15 residues. Trimming pared 6 bases from V and 2 bases from J, leaving 16 bases between. The CDR3 DNA is TGTGCCAGTAGCCAACCGGGACACATAAACACTGAAGCTTTCTTT. As protein: CASSQPGHINTEAFF.

This sequence joins TRBV24-1 and TRBJ1-6, with D possibly TRBD1 on 6 matching bases. CDR1 and CDR2 from the germline V gene are KGHDR and SFDVKD. The CDR3 is 16 residues long. With 4 bases removed from V and 10 bases from J, the gap between germline ends came to 19 bases. CDR3 region: CATSESGHRLHSPLHF. CDR3 nucleotide sequence: TGTGCCACCAGTGAGTCGGGACACAGGCTCCACTCACCCCTCCACTTT.

The V and J genes are TRBV30 and TRBJ2-5; 7 nucleotides align to TRBD1. This CDR3 comprises 13 residues. Trimming at V came to 2 bases and at J to 5 bases, leaving 5 bases not matched to a gene. Germline V gives CDR1 GTSNPN, CDR2 SVGIG (reference sequence). CDR3 in amino acids: CAWSTGDGETQYF. In nucleotides, the CDR3 is TGTGCCTGGAGTACAGGGGACGGGGAGACCCAGTACTTC.

The V and J genes are TRBV2 and TRBJ2-5; 14 bases match TRBD2. CDR1 and CDR2 (germline): SNHLY, FYNNEI. The CDR3 contains 19 residues. V was pared by 8 bases and J by 2 bases, with 16 bases of the junction left unmatched. The CDR3 here is CASSGWDAGLAGAQETQYF. Here the CDR3 DNA reads TGTGCCAGCTCCGGTTGGGATGCGGGACTAGCGGGGGCTCAAGAGACCCAGTACTTC.

The rearrangement joins TRBV28 to TRBJ2-7, with 7 bases matching TRBD1. Germline values: CDR1 MDHEN, CDR2 SYDVKM. The J segment lost 0 bases and the V segment lost 4 bases, leaving 6 bases of the junction unmatched. The CDR3 covers 15 residues. The CDR3 sequence: CASSSHDRASYEQYF. In nucleotides, the CDR3 is TGTGCCAGCAGTTCACATGACAGGGCCTCCTACGAGCAGTACTTC.

The chain joins TRBV9 to TRBJ2-1; perhaps TRBD2 as D (6 bases). Trimming shortened V by 0 bases and J by 0 bases, and 19 bases separated the two germline ends. This CDR3 comprises 19 residues. From germline, CDR1 is SGDLS and CDR2 YYNGEE. The CDR3 nucleotides read TGTGCCAGCAGCGTAGCAGGGACTTCCAATCCCGGCTCCTACAATGAGCAGTTCTTC. It is translated as CASSVAGTSNPGSYNEQFF.

This clone was seen just once. The chain joins TRBV25-1 to TRBJ2-5; TRBD2 is a possible D gene (5 bases). This CDR3 spans 12 amino acids. Germline loops: CDR1 MGHDK, CDR2 SYGVNS. Trimming removed 3 bases from V and 5 bases from J, with 7 bases in between. The CDR3 is CASSDRGETQYF. In DNA, the CDR3 is TGTGCCAGCAGTGACAGAGGGGAGACCCAGTACTTC. The whole variable domain, remainder taken from reference TRBV25-1 and TRBJ2-5, is EADIYQTPRYLVIGTGKKITLECSQTMGHDKMYWYQQDPGMELHLIHYSYGVNSTEKGDLSSESTVSRIRTEHFPLTLESARPSHTSQYLCASSDRGETQYFGPGTRLLVL.

The chain is built from TRBV5-1 and TRBJ2-5, with D tentatively TRBD2 (6 bases). V dropped 6 bases and J dropped 5 bases, with 17 bases sitting between them. The CDR3 covers 14 residues. Looked up from germline, CDR1 is SGHRS and CDR2 is YFSETQ. Here the CDR3 DNA reads TGCGCCAGCACTACGGTCGCAGGGAGGGAGACCCAGTACTTC. Protein product: CASTTVAGRETQYF. Variable domain in full (rest from reference TRBV5-1 and TRBJ2-5): KAGVTQTPRYLIKTRGQQVTLSCSPISGHRSVSWYQQTPGQGLQFLFEYFSETQRNKGNFPGRFSGRQFSNSRSEMNVSTLELGDSALYLCASTTVAGRETQYFGPGTRLLVL.

This clone was detected once. This chain links TRBV4-1 with TRBJ1-1; 8 bases align to TRBD1. J gave up 1 base and V 6 bases, and 10 bases lay outside the gene matches. This CDR3 region has 16 residues. Germline V gives CDR1 MGHRA, CDR2 YSYEKL. The CDR3 nucleotides read TGCGCCAGCAGTGGCGGGACGACAGGGGCGAACACTGAAGCTTTCTTT. It translates to CASSGGTTGANTEAFF.

J is TRBJ2-5 and V is TRBV5-1; 11 bases are shared with TRBD2. This CDR3 is 15 amino acids long. Germline V gives CDR1 SGHRS, CDR2 YFSETQ. V gave up 4 bases and J gave up 5 bases; unmatched junction bases: 7. As DNA, the CDR3 is TGCGCCAGCAGCCAGCTAGCGGGGGGAGCGGAGACCCAGTACTTC. Its translation is CASSQLAGGAETQYF.

The V and J genes are TRBV5-6 and TRBJ2-1; the D gene is possibly TRBD2 (6 bases). Germline CDR1 and CDR2: SGHDT and YYEEEE. V lost 3 bases and J 9 bases, leaving 19 bases between the germline ends. The CDR3 is 15 residues long. In DNA, the CDR3 is TGTGCCAGCAGCTCGATCACTAGCTCTCTGGGTGAGCAGTTCTTC. As protein: CASSSITSSLGEQFF.

The chain joins TRBV6-1 to TRBJ2-3; 14 bases are shared with TRBD2. J gave up 2 bases and V 4 bases, and 2 bases lay outside the gene matches. Germline assignment: CDR1 MNHNS and CDR2 SASEGT. This CDR3 is built from 16 residues. DNA of the CDR3: TGTGCCAGCAGTGGGACTAGCGGGAGGACCACAGATACGCAGTATTTT. Translated: CASSGTSGRTTDTQYF.

The chain employs TRBV19 and TRBJ1-3; tentative D call: TRBD1 (6 bases). Per germline, CDR1 LNHDA and CDR2 SQIVND (reference sequence). CDR3 length equals 13 residues. Trimming stripped 9 bases from V and 4 bases from J, with 13 bases between. The CDR3 spells CASSSGGGNTIYF. CDR3 DNA sequence: TGTGCCAGCTCTTCGGGGGGCGGAAACACCATATATTTT.

V is TRBV7-2 and J is TRBJ1-3; maybe TRBD1 (5 bases). V lost 5 bases to trimming and J lost 3 bases, with 17 bases between them. CDR3 size: 16 residues. Germline values: CDR1 SGHTA, CDR2 FQGNSA. The CDR3 DNA follows: TGTGCCAGCAGCCCGGAGGGACCGTTAATTGGAAACACCATATATTTT. It translates to CASSPEGPLIGNTIYF.

The gene calls are TRBV11-2 and TRBJ2-7; D may be TRBD2 (5 bases). Germline loops: CDR1 SGHAT, CDR2 FQNNGV. The CDR3 is 12 residues long. The germline V and J ends were trimmed by 5 bases and 6 bases, with 11 bases remaining between them. The CDR3 protein is CASSLGLSEQYF. As DNA, the CDR3 is TGTGCCAGCAGCCTAGGACTGAGCGAGCAGTACTTC.